This T cell receptor (beta chain) is drawn from a study of blood T cell repertoires in COVID-19. As for the study in general: Samples of COVID-19 (acute and convalescent) were obtained from the United States, Italy and Spain. T cells, B-cell-depleted T cells, or PBMCs provided the cDNA or gDNA that served as material.

Libraries were prepared by immunoSEQ multiplex PCR; TCRdb keeps only in-frame clonotypes and omits some of them. This sample yields some 120,000 clones, of which approximately 90% are seen a single time; 15% to 20% belongs to the top ten. This CDR3 is 13 amino acids long. In germline, CDR1 is SGHTA, CDR2 FQGTGA. Trimming took off 5 bases at V and 6 bases at J, with 11 bases between the two ends. This clone was counted a single time. V usage is TRBV7-3 and J usage is TRBJ2-1; tentative D call: TRBD1 (6 bases). This TCR came from a human donor with acute or convalescent COVID-19. The donor label of this sample is uncertain. The sequencing sample was made of peripheral blood. CDR3 bases: TGTGCCAGCAGCCGCGGACAGACCAATGAGCAGTTCTTC. Translating gives CASSRGQTNEQFF.